Presented here are 32 T cell receptor beta chains from one specimen sequenced in a study of PD-L1 blockade in urothelial cancer. Clones were sequenced by immunoSEQ multiplex PCR, and TCRdb holds only the in-frame ones, with some missing. Here the sample spans 45,000 or so clones, about 91% being singletons. Material: PBMCs, obtained around atezolizumab (anti-PD-L1) treatment. The source is a man older than 75 with urothelial cancer.

The J gene is TRBJ2-7, the V gene TRBV10-3; no clear D gene. Between the trimmed V and J ends, which lost 7 bases and 0 bases, there was a span of 10 bases. Germline CDR1 ENHRY, CDR2 SYGVKD. The CDR3 contains 13 residues. The CDR3 region has the DNA TGTGCCATCATTAAGAACTCCTCCTACGAGCAGTACTTC. It is translated as CAIIKNSSYEQYF.

The chain recombines TRBV7-9 with TRBJ2-1; TRBD2 aligns across 9 bases. Germline V gene sequence: CDR1 SEHNR, CDR2 FQNEAQ (reference sequence). This CDR3 spans 15 amino acids. The J segment lost 3 bases and the V segment lost 4 bases, leaving 4 bases of the junction unmatched. The CDR3 DNA follows: TGTGCCAGCAGCTCCCTAGCGGGGCTCTACAATGAGCAGTTCTTC. It encodes CASSSLAGLYNEQFF.

The rearrangement links TRBV7-9 to TRBJ2-4; 7 nucleotides match TRBD2. V was clipped by 1 base and J by 8 bases; unmatched bases: 5. The CDR3 length is 14 residues. Germline CDR1 and CDR2: SEHNR and FQNEAQ (reference sequence). CDR3 protein: CASSLDSGRDIQYF. CDR3 DNA sequence: TGTGCCAGCAGCTTAGATTCAGGGAGGGACATTCAGTACTTC. Full variable domain (missing parts from reference TRBV7-9 and TRBJ2-4): DTGVSQNPRHKITKRGQNVTFRCDPISEHNRLYWYRQTLGQGPEFLTYFQNEAQLEKSRLLSDRFSAERPKGSFSTLEIQRTEQGDSAMYLCASSLDSGRDIQYFGAGTRLSVL.

The rearrangement joins TRBV2 to TRBJ1-2; 10 nucleotides line up with TRBD1. CDR1 and CDR2 from the germline V gene are SNHLY and FYNNEI. CDR3 length: 15 amino acids. Trimming at V came to 5 bases and at J to 3 bases, leaving 6 bases not matched to a gene. CDR3 DNA: TGTGCCAGCAGTCCCCTGGGACAGGGGTACTATGGCTACACCTTC. Translated: CASSPLGQGYYGYTF.

The rearrangement uses TRBV25-1 and TRBJ2-7; 11 bases are a match to TRBD1. Germline lookup yields CDR1 MGHDK and CDR2 SYGVNS. The V gene end was trimmed by 6 bases and the J gene end by 5 bases; junction bases not matched to a gene: 12. This CDR3 contains 16 residues. CDR3 sequence reads: CASSPRIGQGAHEQYF. The CDR3 coding sequence is TGTGCCAGCAGCCCAAGGATAGGACAGGGGGCGCACGAGCAGTACTTC.

This clone has more than one count but fewer than ten. This chain joins TRBV5-5 and TRBJ2-2; 11 bases align to TRBD1. CDR1 is SGHKS, CDR2 YYEKEE, per germline (reference sequence). This CDR3 is built from 15 residues. V dropped 2 bases and J dropped 4; count of bases not matched to a gene: 1. The CDR3 loop is CASSFGQGATGELFF. The CDR3 nucleotides are TGTGCCAGCAGCTTCGGACAGGGGGCCACCGGGGAGCTGTTTTTT.

The chain recombines TRBV11-2 with TRBJ2-1, with 8 bases aligning to TRBD2. CDR1 SGHAT and CDR2 FQNNGV come from the germline V gene. V lost 1 base and J lost 8; bases outside the gene matches: 4. The CDR3 length is 14 residues. The CDR3 loop is CASSLVGRAHEQFF. The CDR3 DNA sequence: TGTGCCAGCAGCTTAGTCGGGAGGGCCCATGAGCAGTTCTTC.

The chain has TRBV30 and TRBJ2-1; 10 bases line up with TRBD2. CDR1 and CDR2 from the germline V gene are GTSNPN and SVGIG (reference sequence). V shed 5 bases and J 9 bases; nucleotides not matched to a gene: 7. The CDR3 spans 13 residues. For the CDR3, the DNA is TGTGCCTGGTCTAGCGGGAGTAATGTTGAGCAGTTCTTC. Its protein product is CAWSSGSNVEQFF.

This clone was detected only once. This chain joins TRBV19 and TRBJ1-1; TRBD1 matches 7 bases. This CDR3 contains 14 residues. Trimming removed 6 bases from V and 1 base from J; junction bases left unmatched: 5. Looked up from germline, CDR1 is LNHDA and CDR2 is SQIVND (reference sequence). The CDR3 is CASRPRQGNTEAFF. The CDR3 coding sequence is TGTGCCAGTAGACCCCGACAGGGGAACACTGAAGCTTTCTTT.

The rearrangement links TRBV30 to TRBJ2-5; D possibly corresponds to TRBD2 (6 bases). V was pared by 0 bases and J by 5 bases, with 25 bases between. The CDR3 contains 18 residues. Germline V lookup: CDR1 GTSNPN, CDR2 SVGIG (reference sequence). The CDR3 here is CAWSVNLGGVGLFETQYF. DNA for the CDR3: TGTGCCTGGAGTGTTAACCTGGGGGGTGTAGGGTTATTTGAGACCCAGTACTTC.

The chain uses TRBV19 and TRBJ2-3; 12 bases agree with TRBD2. Germline lookup yields CDR1 LNHDA and CDR2 SQIVND (reference sequence). Losses at the gene ends were 6 bases for V and 7 bases for J; bases not matched to a gene: 8. The CDR3 is made up of 15 amino acids. The CDR3 DNA sequence: TGTGCCAGTAGCCCCCTAGCGGGAGGGCCTAATACGCAGTATTTT. As protein: CASSPLAGGPNTQYF.

The chain employs TRBV11-2 and TRBJ1-4; 11 positions match TRBD1. Germline-derived CDR1 and CDR2 are SGHAT and FQNNGV. The CDR3 runs 16 residues. Losses at the gene ends were 5 bases for V and 3 bases for J; bases not matched to a gene: 5. The CDR3 DNA reads TGTGCCAGCAGCCTCGGACAGGGGGCCGCTAATGAAAAACTGTTTTTT. Translating gives CASSLGQGAANEKLFF.

The chain recombines TRBV18 with TRBJ2-1; 7 nucleotides match TRBD2. The CDR3 length is 17 residues. The V gene's germline CDR1 is KGHSH and CDR2 LQKENI. With V trimmed by 3 bases and J by 2 bases, 10 bases remained unmatched. CDR3 DNA: TGTGCCAGCTCACCGGCGGGTCTGCGGGAGACCTACAATGAGCAGTTCTTC. Translation: CASSPAGLRETYNEQFF. The complete variable domain, with remaining parts taken from reference TRBV18 and TRBJ2-1, reads NAGVMQNPRHLVRRRGQEARLRCSPMKGHSHVYWYRQLPEEGLKFMVYLQKENIIDESGMPKERFSAEFPKEGPSILRIQQVVRGDSAAYFCASSPAGLRETYNEQFFGPGTRLTVL.

This clone was recorded only once. The CDR3 loop is CASRLGGSGSDPYNEQFF. For the CDR3, the DNA is TGTGCCAGTCGGTTGGGGGGTAGCGGGAGCGACCCTTACAATGAGCAGTTCTTC. This chain links TRBV19 with TRBJ2-1; 9 positions agree with TRBD2. Germline loops: CDR1 LNHDA, CDR2 SQIVND (reference sequence). This CDR3 comprises 18 residues. J lost 4 bases, V lost 8 bases, and 18 bases had no gene match.

This rearrangement joins TRBV27 to TRBJ2-3, with 9 bases lining up with TRBD1. CDR1 and CDR2 from the germline V gene are MNHEY and SMNVEV (reference sequence). The CDR3 extends over 15 amino acids. Unmatched junction bases numbered 6, after V lost 6 bases and J lost 2 bases. CDR3: CASSHRGQVTDTQYF. The DNA for the CDR3 is TGTGCCAGCAGCCACAGGGGGCAGGTCACAGATACGCAGTATTTT.

The rearrangement joins TRBV6-1 to TRBJ1-2; 10 positions match TRBD1. V was clipped by 10 bases and J by 2 bases; unmatched bases: 10. The CDR3 spans 15 residues. Germline V lookup: CDR1 MNHNS, CDR2 SASEGT. The CDR3 is CATQRDRGPNYGYTF. CDR3 in DNA: TGTGCCACACAGCGGGACAGGGGACCGAACTATGGCTACACCTTC.

The chain links TRBV5-4 to TRBJ1-1, with 7 bases lining up with TRBD1. Germline values: CDR1 SGHNT, CDR2 YYREEE (reference sequence). The ends lost 0 bases at V and 1 base at J; junction bases unmatched: 3. This CDR3 is 15 amino acids long. As DNA, the CDR3 is TGTGCCAGCAGCTTGGAGGGGGCTTCGAACACTGAAGCTTTCTTT. Amino acids: CASSLEGASNTEAFF.

The J gene is TRBJ1-1, the V gene TRBV4-3, with D perhaps matching TRBD1 (6 bases). Between the trimmed V and J ends, which lost 0 bases and 1 base, there was a span of 12 bases. The CDR3 has 16 residues. Germline CDR1 is LGHNA and CDR2 is YSLEER. The CDR3 loop reads CASSQDEAGANTEAFF. The CDR3 nucleotides are TGCGCCAGCAGCCAAGATGAGGCAGGGGCGAACACTGAAGCTTTCTTT.

This chain joins TRBV7-6 and TRBJ2-3, with 8 bases matching TRBD2. The CDR3 is made up of 16 amino acids. Germline-derived CDR1 and CDR2 are SGHVS and FNYEAQ. V shed 5 bases and J 1 base; nucleotides not matched to a gene: 8. The DNA for the CDR3 is TGTGCCAGCAGCCCGAACCTAGCGGGTCGCACAGATACGCAGTATTTT. This sequence encodes CASSPNLAGRTDTQYF.

V and J are TRBV10-2 and TRBJ2-5; 12 bases agree with TRBD2. The CDR3 loop spans 16 amino acids. The germline V gene has CDR1 WSHSY and CDR2 SAAADI. V was clipped by 5 bases and J by 1 base; unmatched bases: 5. In nucleotides, the CDR3 is TGCGCCAGCAGTAGAACTAGCGGGAGGACCCAAGAGACCCAGTACTTC. Its protein is CASSRTSGRTQETQYF.

The V and J genes are TRBV28 and TRBJ2-1, with 15 bases that match TRBD2. Germline V CDR1 and CDR2: MDHEN, SYDVKM. This CDR3 is built from 17 residues. Trimming at V came to 3 bases and at J to 7 bases, leaving 7 bases not matched to a gene. CDR3: CASSFQGLAGGGNEQFF. The CDR3 DNA reads as TGTGCCAGCAGTTTCCAAGGACTAGCGGGAGGGGGGAATGAGCAGTTCTTC.

The V gene is TRBV5-1, the J gene TRBJ2-7; 9 bases align to TRBD2. Trimming cost V 0 bases and J 4 bases; bases outside gene matches: 5. CDR1 and CDR2 from the germline V gene are SGHRS and YFSETQ. The CDR3 spans 15 residues. CDR3 sequence: CASSLVTSGQYEQYF. DNA for the CDR3: TGCGCCAGCAGCTTGGTTACTAGCGGGCAGTACGAGCAGTACTTC.

This chain connects TRBV7-9 to TRBJ2-7; D is perhaps TRBD2 (5 bases). The germline V gene encodes CDR1 SEHNR and CDR2 FQNEAQ (reference sequence). V lost 2 bases and J lost 7, with 12 bases in between. This CDR3 has 13 amino acids. The CDR3 is CASSLLGSGEQYF. CDR3 bases: TGTGCCAGCAGCTTATTGGGATCGGGGGAGCAGTACTTC.

This rearrangement joins TRBV4-1 to TRBJ1-1; maybe TRBD1 (5 bases). V gave up 0 bases and J gave up 2 bases, with 10 bases separating them. Germline loops: CDR1 MGHRA, CDR2 YSYEKL. This CDR3 has 15 residues. This chain's CDR3 is CASSQEPGTNTEAFF. For the CDR3, the DNA is TGCGCCAGCAGCCAAGAACCCGGGACTAACACTGAAGCTTTCTTT.

The DNA of the CDR3 is TGTGCCAGCAAAGAGGGGGGGGCAGGAGGCTACACCTTC. Encoded protein: CASKEGGAGGYTF. This sequence joins TRBV7-2 and TRBJ1-2; D is possibly TRBD1 (6 bases). CDR1 is SGHTA and CDR2 is FQGNSA in the germline V gene. The CDR3 runs to 13 residues. Trimming stripped 7 bases from V and 8 bases from J, with 17 bases between. Variable domain in full (rest from reference TRBV7-2 and TRBJ1-2): GAGVSQSPSNKVTEKGKDVELRCDPISGHTALYWYRQSLGQGLEFLIYFQGNSAPDKSGLPSDRFSAERTGGSVSTLTIQRTQQEDSAVYLCASKEGGAGGYTFGSGTRLTVV.

A single count supports this clone. The chain links TRBV25-1 to TRBJ1-4; D not certain. CDR1 MGHDK and CDR2 SYGVNS come from the germline V gene. The CDR3 covers 14 residues. Trimming shortened V by 2 bases and J by 11 bases, and 15 bases separated the two germline ends. The CDR3 reads CASSETRSVEKLFF. In DNA form, the CDR3 reads TGTGCCAGCAGTGAAACGCGGAGTGTGGAGAAACTGTTTTTT.

This clone has only one observation. The chain uses TRBV5-1 and TRBJ2-2; 8 bases match TRBD2. The germline V gene encodes CDR1 SGHRS and CDR2 YFSETQ. The CDR3 is 18 residues long. Trimming cost V 2 bases and J 2 bases; bases outside gene matches: 11. DNA for the CDR3: TGCGCCAGCAGCTTCCGGGGGGGAATGGCCCTTAACACCGGGGAGCTGTTTTTT. It codes for CASSFRGGMALNTGELFF.

This chain connects TRBV11-3 to TRBJ1-1, with D perhaps matching TRBD1 (6 bases). Trimming pared 3 bases from V and 3 bases from J, leaving 11 bases between. This CDR3 comprises 14 residues. Germline V gives CDR1 SGHNT, CDR2 YENEEA. The CDR3 DNA reads as TGTGCCAGCAGCTTCTCAGGGGCGGACACTGAAGCTTTCTTT. Residues: CASSFSGADTEAFF.

This rearrangement joins TRBV29-1 to TRBJ2-3, with D possibly matching TRBD2 (6 bases). CDR3 size: 12 residues. Germline CDR1 SQVTM, CDR2 ANQGSEA. Between the trimmed V and J ends, which lost 6 bases and 6 bases, there was a span of 13 bases. The CDR3 here is CSVQTSADTQYF. In nucleotides, the CDR3 is TGCAGCGTCCAGACTAGTGCGGATACGCAGTATTTT.

This clone was picked up a small number of times. This chain links TRBV11-2 with TRBJ2-1; TRBD2 matches 7 bases. The CDR3 covers 13 residues. V was pared by 5 bases and J by 10 bases, with 8 bases of the junction left unmatched. CDR1 and CDR2 (germline): SGHAT, FQNNGV. The CDR3 here is CASSVMPGREQFF. CDR3 in DNA: TGTGCCAGCAGCGTAATGCCCGGGAGGGAGCAGTTCTTC.

This rearrangement joins TRBV7-2 to TRBJ2-1, with a weak D call TRBD2 (7 bases). The CDR3 has 14 amino acids. Trimming took 5 bases from V and 7 from J, leaving 15 bases between them. The germline gives CDR1 SGHTA, CDR2 FQGNSA. The CDR3: CASSPPGGRNEQFF. CDR3 coding DNA: TGTGCCAGCAGCCCCCCCGGGGGGCGAAATGAGCAGTTCTTC. The variable domain in full, completed from reference TRBV7-2 and TRBJ2-1, reads GAGVSQSPSNKVTEKGKDVELRCDPISGHTALYWYRQSLGQGLEFLIYFQGNSAPDKSGLPSDRFSAERTGGSVSTLTIQRTQQEDSAVYLCASSPPGGRNEQFFGPGTRLTVL.

The genes are TRBV28 and TRBJ2-5; 7 nucleotides align to TRBD1. This CDR3 contains 14 residues. V trimming: 3 bases; J trimming: 5 bases; junction bases outside the gene matches: 6. The germline V gene has CDR1 MDHEN and CDR2 SYDVKM. This CDR3 reads CASSFSTGTETQYF. For the CDR3, the DNA is TGTGCCAGCAGTTTCTCGACAGGGACGGAGACCCAGTACTTC.